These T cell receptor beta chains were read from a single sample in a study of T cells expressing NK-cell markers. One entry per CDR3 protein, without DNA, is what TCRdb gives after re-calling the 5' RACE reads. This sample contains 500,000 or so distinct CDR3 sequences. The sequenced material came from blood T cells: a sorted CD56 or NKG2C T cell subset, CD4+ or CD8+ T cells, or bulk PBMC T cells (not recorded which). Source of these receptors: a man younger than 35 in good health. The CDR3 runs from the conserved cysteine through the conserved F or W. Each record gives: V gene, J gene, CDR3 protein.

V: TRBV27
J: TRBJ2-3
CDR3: CASGGLAGTDTQYF

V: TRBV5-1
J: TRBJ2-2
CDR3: CASSSGGLNTGELFF

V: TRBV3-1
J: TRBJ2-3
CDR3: CASSQGPQGSATQYF

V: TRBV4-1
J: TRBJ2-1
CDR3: CASSHLTAYKQFF

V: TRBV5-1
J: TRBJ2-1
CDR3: CASSLVLAGGSYNEQFF

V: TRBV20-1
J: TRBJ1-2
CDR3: CSARDREAPSGYTF

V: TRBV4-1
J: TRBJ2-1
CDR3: CASSQGTGREQFF

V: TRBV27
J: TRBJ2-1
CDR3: CASSFGRGLWEQFF

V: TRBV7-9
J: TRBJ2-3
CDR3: CASSPTRKSDTQYF

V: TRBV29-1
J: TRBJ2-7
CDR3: CSVVLPGGLYEQYF

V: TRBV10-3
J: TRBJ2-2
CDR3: CAISESPDLTGELFF

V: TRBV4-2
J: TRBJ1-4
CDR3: CASRWTGGNEKLFF

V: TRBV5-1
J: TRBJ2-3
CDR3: CASSLVQNTDTQYF

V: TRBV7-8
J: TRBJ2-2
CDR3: CASGPTADTGELFF

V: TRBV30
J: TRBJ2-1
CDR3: CAWIPPLATYNEQFF

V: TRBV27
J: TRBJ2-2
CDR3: CASSLVVAGSGELFF

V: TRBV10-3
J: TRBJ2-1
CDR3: CAISESGTSGRGYEQFF

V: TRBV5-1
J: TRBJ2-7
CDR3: CASSLAWAGATYEQYF

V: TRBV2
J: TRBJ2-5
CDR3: CASRGTASGRETQYF

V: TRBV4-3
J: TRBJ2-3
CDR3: CASSQGGKDTDTQYF

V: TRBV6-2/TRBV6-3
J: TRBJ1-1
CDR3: CASRTGVGYVTEAFF

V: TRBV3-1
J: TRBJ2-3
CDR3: CASSQMAGSTDTQYF

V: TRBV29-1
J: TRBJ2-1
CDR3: CSVDSGQKMFF

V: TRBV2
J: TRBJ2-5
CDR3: CASSGQSGPQETQYF

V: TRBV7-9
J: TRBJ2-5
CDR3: CASSLNLRGWETQYF

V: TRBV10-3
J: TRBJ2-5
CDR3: CAAARTGPGTGQETQYF

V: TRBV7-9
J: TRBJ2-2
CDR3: CASSLARDNTGELFF

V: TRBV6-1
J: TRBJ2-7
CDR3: CASSLGGPGQVGHEQYF

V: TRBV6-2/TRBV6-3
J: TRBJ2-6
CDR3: CASSSWDRTVPGANVLTF

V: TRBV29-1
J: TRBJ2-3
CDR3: CSVEGDRATDTQYF

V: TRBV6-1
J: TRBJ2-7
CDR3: CASSKTGGADEQYF

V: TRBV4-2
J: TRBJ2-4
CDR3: CASSQEGGQGDIQYF

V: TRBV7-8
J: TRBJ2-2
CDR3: CASSAWTGRGTGELFF

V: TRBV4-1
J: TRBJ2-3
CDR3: CASSHLGRQRVADTQYF

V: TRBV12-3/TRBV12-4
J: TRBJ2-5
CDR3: CASSFGDATMPGTQYF

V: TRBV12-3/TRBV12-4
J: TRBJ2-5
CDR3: CASRTHQETQYF

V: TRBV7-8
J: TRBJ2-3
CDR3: CASSLAGGFTDTQYF

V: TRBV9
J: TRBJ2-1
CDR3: CASSVGLAEYNEQFF

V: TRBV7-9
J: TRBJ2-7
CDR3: CASSGPYSGDREYF

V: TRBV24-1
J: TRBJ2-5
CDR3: CATSDRGQGAQETQYF

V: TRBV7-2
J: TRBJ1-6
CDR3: CASSSHLSSPLHF

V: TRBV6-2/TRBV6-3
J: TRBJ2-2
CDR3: CASTRVLGGELFF

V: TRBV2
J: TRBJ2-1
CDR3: CASSWTSGSTSYNEQFF

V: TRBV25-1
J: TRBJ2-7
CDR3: CASTGTRDVAYF

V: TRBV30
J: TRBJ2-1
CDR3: CAWRVSYNEQFF

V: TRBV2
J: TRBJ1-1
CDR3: CASKIDRGMNTEAFF